A selection of T cell receptor beta chains follows, all from one sample in a study of beta chain features in type 1 diabetes. Assay: immunoSEQ multiplex PCR; the TCRdb copy retains only in-frame clones and omits some. The sample lists 620,000 or so clones, roughly 15% occurring once. The sequenced sample was naive CD4+ T cells from blood. Receptors were obtained from a man aged 18 to 30 in good health. CDR3s include the opening cysteine and the closing phenylalanine or tryptophan. D genes are given only for firm matches. The size field is filled for only some rows; it gives once, few, many or a size class.

D	size	V	J	CDR3	DNA
-	few	TRBV6-5	TRBJ2-6	CASSYSRTTGANVLTF	TGTGCCAGCAGTTACTCGCGGACAACTGGGGCCAACGTCCTGACTTTC
-	-	TRBV29-1	TRBJ2-3	CSVRWPVGTDTQYF	TGCAGCGTTCGGTGGCCGGTTGGCACAGATACGCAGTATTTT
-	once	TRBV27	TRBJ2-7	CASSSESGRTSYEQYF	TGTGCCAGCAGTTCGGAATCGGGTAGGACTTCCTACGAGCAGTACTTC
TRBD2	few	TRBV7-3	TRBJ2-7	CASSSGLAGAYEQYF	TGTGCCAGCAGCTCGGGACTAGCGGGAGCCTACGAGCAGTACTTC
TRBD2	few	TRBV7-2	TRBJ2-2	CASSPVAGRTGELFF	TGTGCCAGCAGTCCCGTAGCGGGGAGGACCGGGGAGCTGTTTTTT
-	few	TRBV12-5	TRBJ2-2	CASGLVVGGPTGELFF	TGTGCTAGTGGTTTGGTAGTTGGGGGGCCAACCGGGGAGCTGTTTTTT
-	few	TRBV7-9	TRBJ1-1	CASSLVTGMNTEAFF	TGTGCCAGCAGCTTAGTTACAGGAATGAACACTGAAGCTTTCTTT
-	few	TRBV21-1	TRBJ2-7	CASSRAYEQYF	TGTGCCAGCAGCAGGGCCTACGAGCAGTACTTC
-	few	TRBV20-1	TRBJ1-4	CSAGDNEKLFF	TGCAGTGCCGGGGATAATGAAAAACTGTTTTTT
-	few	TRBV11-2	TRBJ2-1	CASSRGLAESIEQFF	TGTGCCAGCAGCCGGGGGCTAGCGGAGTCCATTGAGCAGTTCTTC
-	-	TRBV7-8	TRBJ1-5	CASSTDSNQPQHF	TGTGCCAGCAGTACCGACAGCAATCAGCCCCAGCATTTT
-	-	TRBV28	TRBJ2-5	CASTAQGGRGETQYF	TGTGCCAGCACTGCCCAGGGGGGAAGAGGAGAGACCCAGTACTTC
-	-	TRBV5-6	TRBJ1-2	CASSFTVVPNYGYTF	TGTGCCAGCAGCTTTACAGTGGTACCTAACTATGGCTACACCTTC
-	-	TRBV15	TRBJ1-1	CATSRDRNTEAFF	TGTGCCACCAGCAGAGATAGAAACACTGAAGCTTTCTTT
-	few	TRBV10-3	TRBJ2-4	CAISESPGSPKNIQYF	TGTGCCATCAGTGAGTCCCCAGGGAGCCCGAAAAACATTCAGTACTTC
-	few	TRBV5-1	TRBJ1-2	CASSLSGGGNPPNLYGYTF	TGCGCCAGCAGCTTGAGCGGGGGAGGGAATCCCCCAAACCTCTATGGCTACACCTTC
-	few	TRBV29-1	TRBJ1-1	CSVTPWGRGTEAFF	TGCAGCGTAACGCCTTGGGGGAGGGGGACTGAAGCTTTCTTT
TRBD1	few	TRBV29-1	TRBJ1-1	CSVGQGVNTEAFF	TGCAGCGTGGGACAGGGCGTGAACACTGAAGCTTTCTTT
TRBD1	few	TRBV28	TRBJ1-6	CASSRQGARNSPLHF	TGTGCCAGCAGTCGACAGGGGGCTCGGAATTCACCCCTCCACTTT
TRBD1	few	TRBV7-2	TRBJ1-6	CASSKNRGSPLHF	TGTGCCAGCAGCAAAAACAGGGGTTCACCCCTCCACTTT
-	-	TRBV7-9	TRBJ2-7	CASSLRGAYEQYF	TGTGCCAGCAGCTTGAGGGGGGCCTACGAGCAGTACTTC
TRBD2	-	TRBV2	TRBJ2-1	CASSPERGANNEQFF	TGTGCCAGCAGTCCCGAGCGGGGGGCCAACAATGAGCAGTTCTTC
-	few	TRBV2	TRBJ1-1	CASRAAMNTEAFF	TGTGCCAGCAGAGCGGCAATGAACACTGAAGCTTTCTTT
-	-	TRBV10-3	TRBJ2-1	CAISAILAGAYNEQFF	TGTGCCATCAGTGCTATACTAGCAGGTGCCTACAATGAGCAGTTCTTC
TRBD1	few	TRBV27	TRBJ1-6	CASSWRDRGVSPLHF	TGTGCCAGCAGTTGGCGCGACAGGGGAGTATCACCCCTCCACTTT
-	few	TRBV5-1	TRBJ2-7	CASSLTTDYEQYF	TGCGCCAGCAGCTTGACCACGGACTACGAGCAGTACTTC
-	few	TRBV28	TRBJ1-3	CASSTPGILSGNTIYF	TGTGCCAGCAGCACGCCCGGGATCCTCTCTGGAAACACCATATATTTT
-	-	TRBV4-1	TRBJ1-3	CASSQEGGNTIYF	TGCGCCAGCAGCCAAGAGGGTGGAAACACCATATATTTT
-	-	TRBV7-6	TRBJ2-7	CASSAARAEQYF	TGTGCCAGCAGCGCCGCAAGGGCGGAGCAGTACTTC
-	-	TRBV28	TRBJ2-7	CASRETGYRTHFSYEQYF	TGTGCCAGCAGGGAGACAGGTTATCGCACCCACTTCTCCTACGAGCAGTACTTC
TRBD2	-	TRBV2	TRBJ2-2	CASRLAGGHGGELFF	TGTGCCAGTAGACTAGCGGGCGGTCACGGCGGGGAGCTGTTTTTT
-	few	TRBV4-2	TRBJ2-7	CASSQDSSLHYEQYF	TGTGCCAGCAGCCAAGATTCCAGTCTTCACTACGAGCAGTACTTC